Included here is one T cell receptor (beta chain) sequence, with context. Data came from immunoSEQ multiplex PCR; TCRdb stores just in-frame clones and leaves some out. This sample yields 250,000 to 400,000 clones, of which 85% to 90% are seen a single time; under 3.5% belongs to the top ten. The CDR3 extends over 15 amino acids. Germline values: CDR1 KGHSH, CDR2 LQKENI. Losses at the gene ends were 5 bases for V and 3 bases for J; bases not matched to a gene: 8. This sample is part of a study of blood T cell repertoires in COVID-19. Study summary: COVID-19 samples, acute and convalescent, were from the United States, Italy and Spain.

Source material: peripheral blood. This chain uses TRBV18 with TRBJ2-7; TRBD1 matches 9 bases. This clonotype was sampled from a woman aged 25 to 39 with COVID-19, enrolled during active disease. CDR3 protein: CASSSNPGQGYEQYF. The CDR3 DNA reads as TGTGCCAGCTCATCCAATCCGGGACAGGGCTACGAGCAGTACTTC.